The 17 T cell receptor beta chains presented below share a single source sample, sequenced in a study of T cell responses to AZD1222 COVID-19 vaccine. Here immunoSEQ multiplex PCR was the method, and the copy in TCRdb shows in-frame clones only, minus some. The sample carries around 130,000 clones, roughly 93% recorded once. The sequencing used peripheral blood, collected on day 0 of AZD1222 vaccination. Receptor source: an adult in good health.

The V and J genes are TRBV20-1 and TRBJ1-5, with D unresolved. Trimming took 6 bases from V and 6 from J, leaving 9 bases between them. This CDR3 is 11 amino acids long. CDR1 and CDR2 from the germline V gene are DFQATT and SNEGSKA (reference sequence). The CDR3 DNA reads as TGCAGTGCGGGAAACGGTCAGCCCCAGCATTTT. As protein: CSAGNGQPQHF.

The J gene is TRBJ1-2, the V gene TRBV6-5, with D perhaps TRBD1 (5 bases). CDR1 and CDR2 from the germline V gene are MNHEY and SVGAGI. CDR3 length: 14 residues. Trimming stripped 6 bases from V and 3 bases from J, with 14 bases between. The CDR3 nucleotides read TGTGCCAGCAGCGAGACGGGGGGGGACTATGGCTACACCTTC. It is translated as CASSETGGDYGYTF.

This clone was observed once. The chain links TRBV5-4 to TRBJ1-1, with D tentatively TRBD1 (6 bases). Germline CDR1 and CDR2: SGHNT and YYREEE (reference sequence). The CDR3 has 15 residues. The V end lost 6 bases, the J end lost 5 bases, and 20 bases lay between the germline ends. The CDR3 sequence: CASTLRGAGNTEAFF. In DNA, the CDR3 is TGTGCCAGCACCTTAAGGGGGGCAGGGAATACTGAAGCTTTCTTT.

CDR3 loop: CASSVWSGQADTQYF. CDR3 nucleotides: TGTGCCAGCAGCGTTTGGAGCGGGCAGGCAGATACGCAGTATTTT. V is TRBV9 and J is TRBJ2-3, with D tentatively TRBD2 (6 bases). The CDR3 has 15 amino acids. Trimming removed 2 bases at V and 4 bases at J, with 14 bases between. Per the germline V gene, CDR1 is SGDLS and CDR2 is YYNGEE.

This CDR3 reads CASSQGPGGYPEAFF. DNA for the CDR3: TGTGCCAGCAGCCAAGGCCCTGGAGGGTACCCTGAAGCTTTCTTT. V is TRBV14 and J is TRBJ1-1; D gene unclear. Germline CDR1 is SGHDN and CDR2 is FVKESK. V was trimmed by 1 base and J by 6 bases, leaving 15 bases between them. The CDR3 is made up of 15 amino acids.

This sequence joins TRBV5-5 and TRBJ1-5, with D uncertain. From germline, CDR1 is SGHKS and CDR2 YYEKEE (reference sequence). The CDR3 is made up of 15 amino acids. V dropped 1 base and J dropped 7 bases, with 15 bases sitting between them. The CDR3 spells CASSLSGLQGQPQHF. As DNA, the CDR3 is TGTGCCAGCAGCTTGTCAGGACTCCAAGGACAGCCCCAGCATTTT.

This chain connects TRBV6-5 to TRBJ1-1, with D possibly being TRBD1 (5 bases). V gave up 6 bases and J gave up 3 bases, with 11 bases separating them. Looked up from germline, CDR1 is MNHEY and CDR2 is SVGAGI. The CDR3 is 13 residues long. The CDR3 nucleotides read TGTGCCAGCAGCCCCGTAGGGGACACTGAAGCTTTCTTT. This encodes CASSPVGDTEAFF.

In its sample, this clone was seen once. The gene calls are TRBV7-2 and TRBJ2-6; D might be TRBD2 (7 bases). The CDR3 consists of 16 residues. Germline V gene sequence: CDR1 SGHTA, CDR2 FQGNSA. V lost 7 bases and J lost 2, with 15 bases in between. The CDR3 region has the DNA TGTGCCAGCACCTTGGGGGGGGCGGCTGGGGCCAACGTCCTGACTTTC. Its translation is CASTLGGAAGANVLTF.

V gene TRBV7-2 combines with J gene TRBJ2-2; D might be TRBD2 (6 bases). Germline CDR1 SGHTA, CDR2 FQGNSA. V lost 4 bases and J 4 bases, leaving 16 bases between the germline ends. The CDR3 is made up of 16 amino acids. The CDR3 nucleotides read TGTGCCAGCAGCTCACAGACTAGTTCCTCCACCGGGGAGCTGTTTTTT. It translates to CASSSQTSSSTGELFF.

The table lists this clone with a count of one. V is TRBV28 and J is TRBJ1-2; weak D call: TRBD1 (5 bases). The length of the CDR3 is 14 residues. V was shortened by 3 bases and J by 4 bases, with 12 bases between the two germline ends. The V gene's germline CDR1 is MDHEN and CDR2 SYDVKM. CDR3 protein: CASSFRLRAYGYTF. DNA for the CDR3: TGTGCCAGCAGTTTCCGTCTCAGGGCCTATGGCTACACCTTC.

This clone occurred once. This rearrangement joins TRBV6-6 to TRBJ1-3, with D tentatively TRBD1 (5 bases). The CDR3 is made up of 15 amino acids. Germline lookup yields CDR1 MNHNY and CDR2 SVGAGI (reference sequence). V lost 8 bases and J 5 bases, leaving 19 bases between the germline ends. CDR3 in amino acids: CASVQRGAERNTIYF. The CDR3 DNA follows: TGTGCCAGCGTCCAGCGAGGGGCCGAACGAAACACCATATATTTT.

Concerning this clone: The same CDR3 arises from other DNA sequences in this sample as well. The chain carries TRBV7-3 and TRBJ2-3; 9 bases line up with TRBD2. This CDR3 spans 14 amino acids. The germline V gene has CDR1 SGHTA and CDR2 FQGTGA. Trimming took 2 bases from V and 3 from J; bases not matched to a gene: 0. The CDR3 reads CASSLAGGTDTQYF. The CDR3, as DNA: TGTGCCAGCAGCTTAGCGGGAGGGACAGATACGCAGTATTTT.

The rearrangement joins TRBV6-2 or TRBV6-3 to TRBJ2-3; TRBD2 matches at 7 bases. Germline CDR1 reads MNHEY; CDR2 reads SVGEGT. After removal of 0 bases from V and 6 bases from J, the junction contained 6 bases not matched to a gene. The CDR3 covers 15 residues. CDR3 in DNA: TGTGCCAGCAGTTACTCGTTTGCGGGAGTGGATACGCAGTATTTT. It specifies CASSYSFAGVDTQYF.

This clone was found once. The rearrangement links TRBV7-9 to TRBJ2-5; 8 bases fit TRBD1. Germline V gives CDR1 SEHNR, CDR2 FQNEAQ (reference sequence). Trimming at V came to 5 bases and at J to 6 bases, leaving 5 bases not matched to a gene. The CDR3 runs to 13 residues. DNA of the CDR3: TGTGCCAGCAGCCTCGACAGGGGACAGACCCAGTACTTC. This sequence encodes CASSLDRGQTQYF.

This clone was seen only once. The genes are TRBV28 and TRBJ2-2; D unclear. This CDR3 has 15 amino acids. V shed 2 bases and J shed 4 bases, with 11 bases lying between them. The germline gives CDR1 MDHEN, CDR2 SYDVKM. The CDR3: CASSLTWAATGELFF. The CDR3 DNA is TGTGCCAGCAGTTTAACCTGGGCGGCCACCGGGGAGCTGTTTTTT.

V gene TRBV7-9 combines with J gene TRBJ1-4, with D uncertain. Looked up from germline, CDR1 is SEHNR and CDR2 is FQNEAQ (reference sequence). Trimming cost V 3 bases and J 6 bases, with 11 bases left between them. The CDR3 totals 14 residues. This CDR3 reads CASSLGEWDEKLFF. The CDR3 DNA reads TGTGCCAGCAGCTTGGGCGAGTGGGATGAAAAACTGTTTTTT.

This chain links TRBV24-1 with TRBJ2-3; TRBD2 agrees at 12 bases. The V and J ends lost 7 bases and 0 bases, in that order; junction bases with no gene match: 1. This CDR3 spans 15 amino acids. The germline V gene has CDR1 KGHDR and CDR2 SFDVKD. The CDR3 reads CATRGTSGSTDTQYF. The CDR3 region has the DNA TGTGCCACCAGGGGGACTAGCGGGAGCACAGATACGCAGTATTTT.